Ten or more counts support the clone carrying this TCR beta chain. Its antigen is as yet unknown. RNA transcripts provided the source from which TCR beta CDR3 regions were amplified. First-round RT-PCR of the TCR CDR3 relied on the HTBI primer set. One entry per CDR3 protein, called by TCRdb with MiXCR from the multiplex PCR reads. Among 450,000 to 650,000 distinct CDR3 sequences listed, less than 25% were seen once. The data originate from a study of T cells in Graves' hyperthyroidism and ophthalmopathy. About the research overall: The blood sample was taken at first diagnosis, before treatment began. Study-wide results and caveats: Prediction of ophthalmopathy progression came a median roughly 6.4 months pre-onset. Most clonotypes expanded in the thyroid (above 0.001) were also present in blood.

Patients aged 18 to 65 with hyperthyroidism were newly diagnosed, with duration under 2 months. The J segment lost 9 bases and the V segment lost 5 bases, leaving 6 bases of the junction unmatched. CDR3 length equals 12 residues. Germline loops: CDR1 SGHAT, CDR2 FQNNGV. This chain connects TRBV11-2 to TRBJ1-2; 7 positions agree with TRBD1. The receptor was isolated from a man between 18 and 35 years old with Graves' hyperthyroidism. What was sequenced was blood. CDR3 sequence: CASSPTGDSYTF. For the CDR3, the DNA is TGTGCCAGCAGCCCCACAGGGGATAGCTACACCTTC.